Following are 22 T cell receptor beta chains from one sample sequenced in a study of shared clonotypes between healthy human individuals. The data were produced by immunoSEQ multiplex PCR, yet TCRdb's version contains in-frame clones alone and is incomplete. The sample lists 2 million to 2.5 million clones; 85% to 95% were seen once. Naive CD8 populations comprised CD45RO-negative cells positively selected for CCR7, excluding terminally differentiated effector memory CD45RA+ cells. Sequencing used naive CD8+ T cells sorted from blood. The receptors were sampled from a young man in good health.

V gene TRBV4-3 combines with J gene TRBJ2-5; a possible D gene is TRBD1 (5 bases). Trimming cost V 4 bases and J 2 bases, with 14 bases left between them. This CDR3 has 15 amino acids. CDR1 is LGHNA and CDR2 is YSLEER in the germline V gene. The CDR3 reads CASSRIDSPQETQYF. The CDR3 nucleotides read TGCGCCAGCAGCCGGATAGACAGCCCGCAAGAGACCCAGTACTTC.

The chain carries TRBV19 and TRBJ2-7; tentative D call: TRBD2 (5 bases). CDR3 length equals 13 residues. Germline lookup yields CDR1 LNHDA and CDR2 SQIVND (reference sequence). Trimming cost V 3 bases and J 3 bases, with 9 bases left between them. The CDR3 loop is CASSINGNYEQYF. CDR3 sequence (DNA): TGTGCCAGTAGTATTAACGGGAACTACGAGCAGTACTTC.

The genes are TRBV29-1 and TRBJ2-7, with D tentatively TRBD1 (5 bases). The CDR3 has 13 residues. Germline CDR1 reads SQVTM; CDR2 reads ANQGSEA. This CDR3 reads CSATIHRIYEQYF. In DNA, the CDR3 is TGCAGTGCGACCATCCACAGGATCTACGAGCAGTACTTC.

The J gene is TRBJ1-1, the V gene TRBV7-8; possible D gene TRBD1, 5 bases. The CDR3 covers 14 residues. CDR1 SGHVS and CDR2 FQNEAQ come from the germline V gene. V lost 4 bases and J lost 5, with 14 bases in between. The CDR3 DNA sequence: TGTGCCAGCAGCTACTGGGACGGGGAAACTGAAGCTTTCTTT. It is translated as CASSYWDGETEAFF.

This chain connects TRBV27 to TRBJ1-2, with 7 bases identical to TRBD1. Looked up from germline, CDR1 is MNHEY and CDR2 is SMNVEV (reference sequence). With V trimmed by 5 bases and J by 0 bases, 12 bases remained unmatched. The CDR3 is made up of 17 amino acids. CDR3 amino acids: CASSPILTTGTNYGYTF. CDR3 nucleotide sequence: TGTGCCAGCAGTCCTATTTTAACGACAGGGACTAACTATGGCTACACCTTC.

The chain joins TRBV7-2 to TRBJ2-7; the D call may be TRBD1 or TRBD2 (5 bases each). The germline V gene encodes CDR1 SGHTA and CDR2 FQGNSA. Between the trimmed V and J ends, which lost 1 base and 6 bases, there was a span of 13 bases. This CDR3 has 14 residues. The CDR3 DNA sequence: TGTGCCAGCAGCTTAGAGTCAGGGAGCCTCGAGCAGTACTTC. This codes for CASSLESGSLEQYF. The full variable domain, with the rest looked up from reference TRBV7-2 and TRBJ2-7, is GAGVSQSPSNKVTEKGKDVELRCDPISGHTALYWYRQSLGQGLEFLIYFQGNSAPDKSGLPSDRFSAERTGGSVSTLTIQRTQQEDSAVYLCASSLESGSLEQYFGPGTRLTVT.

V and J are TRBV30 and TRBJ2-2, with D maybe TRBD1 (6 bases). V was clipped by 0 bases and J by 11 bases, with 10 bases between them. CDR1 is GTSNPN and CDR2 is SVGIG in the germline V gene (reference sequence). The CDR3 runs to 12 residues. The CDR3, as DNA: TGTGCCTGGAGTGTGGGGGCCTCCGAGCTGTTTTTT. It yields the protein CAWSVGASELFF.

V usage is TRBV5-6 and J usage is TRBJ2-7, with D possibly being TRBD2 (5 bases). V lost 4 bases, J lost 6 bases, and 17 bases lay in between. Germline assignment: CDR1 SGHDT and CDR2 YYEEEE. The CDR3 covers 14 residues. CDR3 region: CASSMDGVLGEQYF. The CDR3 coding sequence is TGTGCCAGCAGCATGGACGGGGTACTAGGCGAGCAGTACTTC.

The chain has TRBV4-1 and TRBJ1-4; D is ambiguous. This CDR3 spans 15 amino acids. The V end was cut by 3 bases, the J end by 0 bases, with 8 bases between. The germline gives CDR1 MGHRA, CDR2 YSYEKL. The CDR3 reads CASSHSPSTNEKLFF. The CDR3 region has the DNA TGCGCCAGCAGCCACTCCCCATCAACTAATGAAAAACTGTTTTTT.

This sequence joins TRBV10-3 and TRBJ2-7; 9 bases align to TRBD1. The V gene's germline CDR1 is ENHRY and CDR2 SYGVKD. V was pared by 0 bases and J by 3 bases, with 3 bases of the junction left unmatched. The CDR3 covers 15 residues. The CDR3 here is CAISESGTGNYEQYF. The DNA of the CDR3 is TGTGCCATCAGTGAGTCCGGGACAGGGAACTACGAGCAGTACTTC.

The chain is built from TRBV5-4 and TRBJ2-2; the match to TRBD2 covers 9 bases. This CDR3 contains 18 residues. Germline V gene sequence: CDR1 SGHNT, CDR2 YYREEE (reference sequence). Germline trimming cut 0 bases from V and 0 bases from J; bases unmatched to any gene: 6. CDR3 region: CASSLGLAEPANTGELFF. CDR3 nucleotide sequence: TGTGCCAGCAGCTTGGGACTAGCGGAACCCGCGAACACCGGGGAGCTGTTTTTT.

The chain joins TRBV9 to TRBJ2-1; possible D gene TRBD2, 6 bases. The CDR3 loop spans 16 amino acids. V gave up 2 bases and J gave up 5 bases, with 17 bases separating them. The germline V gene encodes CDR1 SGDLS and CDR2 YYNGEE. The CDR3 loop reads CASSVTPSEGHNEQFF. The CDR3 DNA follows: TGTGCCAGCAGCGTGACCCCATCGGAGGGCCACAATGAGCAGTTCTTC.

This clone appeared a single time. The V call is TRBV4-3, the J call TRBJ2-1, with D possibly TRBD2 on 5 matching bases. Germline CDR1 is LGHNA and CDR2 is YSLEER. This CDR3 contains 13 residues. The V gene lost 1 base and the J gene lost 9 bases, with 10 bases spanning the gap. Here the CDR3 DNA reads TGCGCCAGCAGCCAAGGGGAGCGTCCTGAGCAGTTCTTC. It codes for CASSQGERPEQFF.

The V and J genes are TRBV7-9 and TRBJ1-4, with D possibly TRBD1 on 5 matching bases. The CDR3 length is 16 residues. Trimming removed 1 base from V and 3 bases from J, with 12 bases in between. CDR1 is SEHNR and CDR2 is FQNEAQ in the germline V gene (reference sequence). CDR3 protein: CASSLERQIPNEKLFF. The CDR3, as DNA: TGTGCCAGCAGCTTAGAGCGACAGATACCTAATGAAAAACTGTTTTTT.

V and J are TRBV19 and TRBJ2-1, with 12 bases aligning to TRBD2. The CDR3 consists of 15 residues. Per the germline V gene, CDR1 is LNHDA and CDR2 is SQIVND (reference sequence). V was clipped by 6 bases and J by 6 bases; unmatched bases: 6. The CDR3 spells CASSAAGLAGNEQFF. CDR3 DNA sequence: TGTGCCAGTAGCGCAGCGGGACTAGCGGGCAATGAGCAGTTCTTC.

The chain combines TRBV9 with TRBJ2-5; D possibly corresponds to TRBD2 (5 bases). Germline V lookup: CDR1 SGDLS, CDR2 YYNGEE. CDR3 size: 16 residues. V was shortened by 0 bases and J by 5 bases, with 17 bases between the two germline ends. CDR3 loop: CASSVASLAVGETQYF. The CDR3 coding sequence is TGTGCCAGCAGCGTAGCTTCCCTAGCCGTGGGGGAGACCCAGTACTTC. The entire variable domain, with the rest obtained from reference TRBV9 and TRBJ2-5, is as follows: DSGVTQTPKHLITATGQRVTLRCSPRSGDLSVYWYQQSLDQGLQFLIQYYNGEERAKGNILERFSAQQFPDLHSELNLSSLELGDSALYFCASSVASLAVGETQYFGPGTRLLVL.

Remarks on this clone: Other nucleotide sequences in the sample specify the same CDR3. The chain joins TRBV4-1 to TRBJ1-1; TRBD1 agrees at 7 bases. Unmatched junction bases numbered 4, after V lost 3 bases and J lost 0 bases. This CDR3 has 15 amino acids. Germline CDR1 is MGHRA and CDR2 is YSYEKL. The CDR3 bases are TGCGCCAGCAGCCAGAGACAGGGCTTGAACACTGAAGCTTTCTTT. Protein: CASSQRQGLNTEAFF.

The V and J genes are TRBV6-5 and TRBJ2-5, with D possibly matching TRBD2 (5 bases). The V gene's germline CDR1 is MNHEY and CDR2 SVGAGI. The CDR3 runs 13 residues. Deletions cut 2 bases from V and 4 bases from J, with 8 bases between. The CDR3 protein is CASSYEGSETQYF. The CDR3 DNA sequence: TGTGCCAGCAGTTACGAGGGATCAGAGACCCAGTACTTC.

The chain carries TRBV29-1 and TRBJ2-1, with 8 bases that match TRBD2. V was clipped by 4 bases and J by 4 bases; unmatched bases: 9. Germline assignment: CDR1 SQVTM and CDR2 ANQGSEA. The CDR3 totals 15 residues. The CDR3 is CSVVGSGGRYNEQFF. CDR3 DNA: TGCAGCGTTGTAGGGTCGGGCGGGAGGTACAATGAGCAGTTCTTC.

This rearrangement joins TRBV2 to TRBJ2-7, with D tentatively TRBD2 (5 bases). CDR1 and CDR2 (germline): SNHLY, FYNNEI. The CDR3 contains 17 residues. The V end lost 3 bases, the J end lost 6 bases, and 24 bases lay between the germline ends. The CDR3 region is CASSDALDSPIVAEQYF. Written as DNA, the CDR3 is TGTGCCAGCAGTGACGCGCTGGACTCACCGATAGTCGCCGAGCAGTACTTC.

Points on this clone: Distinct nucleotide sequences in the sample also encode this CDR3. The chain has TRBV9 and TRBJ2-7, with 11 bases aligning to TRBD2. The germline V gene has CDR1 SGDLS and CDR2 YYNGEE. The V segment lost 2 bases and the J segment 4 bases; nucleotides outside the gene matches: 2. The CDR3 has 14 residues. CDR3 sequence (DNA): TGTGCCAGCAGCGTTAGCGGGAGGGCTTACGAGCAGTACTTC. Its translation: CASSVSGRAYEQYF. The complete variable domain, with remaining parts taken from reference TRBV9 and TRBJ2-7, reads DSGVTQTPKHLITATGQRVTLRCSPRSGDLSVYWYQQSLDQGLQFLIQYYNGEERAKGNILERFSAQQFPDLHSELNLSSLELGDSALYFCASSVSGRAYEQYFGPGTRLTVT.

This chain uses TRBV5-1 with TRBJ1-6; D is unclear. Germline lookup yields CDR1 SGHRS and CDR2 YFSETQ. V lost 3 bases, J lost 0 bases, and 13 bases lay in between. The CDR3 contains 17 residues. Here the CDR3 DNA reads TGCGCCAGCAGCTGGGAGCCCTCGTTCTCCTATAATTCACCCCTCCACTTT. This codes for CASSWEPSFSYNSPLHF.